This T cell receptor beta chain was identified during a study of T-cell memory formation after mild COVID-19. Looking at the study overall: Most TCR clusters belonged to a single donor. Whole-study findings and limits: Among CD4+ contracting clones, most were CM and EM, and CD8+ ones EMRA.

With V trimmed by 3 bases and J by 5 bases, 5 bases remained unmatched. The CDR3 consists of 15 residues. CDR1 is SSHAT, CDR2 FNYEAQ, per germline (reference sequence). After 5'RACE with constant-segment primers, TCR alpha and TCR beta cDNA libraries carrying sample barcodes and UMIs were obtained. TCRdb reanalysed the 5' RACE reads using MiXCR and keeps one entry per CDR3 protein. Here the sample spans some 490,000 distinct CDR3 sequences, about 20% being singletons. This clonotype came up a few times. The antigen is not known. Sequencing was performed on PBMCs or a T cell subset sorted from them (not recorded which). The TCR comes from an adult woman who had mild COVID-19 (a few samples of this study predate the infection). Cell type and time point are not known. The V call is TRBV7-7, the J call TRBJ2-5; TRBD1 matches 11 bases. CDR3 region: CASSFGTGGLETQYF. The CDR3 DNA follows: TGTGCCAGCAGCTTTGGGACAGGGGGGTTGGAGACCCAGTACTTC.